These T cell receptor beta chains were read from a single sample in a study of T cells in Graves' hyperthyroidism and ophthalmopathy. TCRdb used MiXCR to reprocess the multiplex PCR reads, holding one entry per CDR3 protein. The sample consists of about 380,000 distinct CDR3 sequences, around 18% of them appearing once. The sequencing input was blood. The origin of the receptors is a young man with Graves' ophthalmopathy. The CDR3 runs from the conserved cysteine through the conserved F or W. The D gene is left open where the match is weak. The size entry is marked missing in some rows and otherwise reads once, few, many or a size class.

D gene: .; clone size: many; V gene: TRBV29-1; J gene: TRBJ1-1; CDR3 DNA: TGCAGCGTTGGGACGGTGGTGAACACTGAAGCTTTCTTT; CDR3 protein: CSVGTVVNTEAFF
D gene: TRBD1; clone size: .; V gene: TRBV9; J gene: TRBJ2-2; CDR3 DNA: TGTGCCAGCAGCGCGACAGGGCCCGGGGAGCTGTTTTTT; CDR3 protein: CASSATGPGELFF
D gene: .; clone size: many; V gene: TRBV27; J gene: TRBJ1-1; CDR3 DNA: TGTGCCAGCAGTTTATCCCTCCCGGGGGCGAACACTGAAGCTTTCTTT; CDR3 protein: CASSLSLPGANTEAFF
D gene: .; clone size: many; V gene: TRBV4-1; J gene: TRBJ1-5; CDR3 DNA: TGCGCCAGCAGCCAAGTTGGGGGCAATCAGCCCCAGCATTTT; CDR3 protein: CASSQVGGNQPQHF
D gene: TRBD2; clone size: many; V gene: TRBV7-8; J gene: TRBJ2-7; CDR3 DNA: TGTGCCAGCAGAGGAGTGGGGAGGGCCTACGAGCAGTACTTC; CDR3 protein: CASRGVGRAYEQYF
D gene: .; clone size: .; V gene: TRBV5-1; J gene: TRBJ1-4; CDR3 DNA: TGCGCCAGCAGCTTGGGGGGGATAACTAATGAAAAACTGTTTTTT; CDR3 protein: CASSLGGITNEKLFF
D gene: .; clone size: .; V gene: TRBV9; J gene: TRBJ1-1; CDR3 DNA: TGTGCCAGCAGCCCCTGGGGGGTGAACACTGAAGCTTTCTTT; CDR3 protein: CASSPWGVNTEAFF
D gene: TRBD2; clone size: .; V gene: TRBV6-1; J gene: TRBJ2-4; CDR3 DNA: TGTGCCAGCAGGCCGACTAGCGTGGACATTCAGTACTTC; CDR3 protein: CASRPTSVDIQYF
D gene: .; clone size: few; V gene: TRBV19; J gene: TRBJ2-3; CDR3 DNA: TGTGCCAGTAGTCCCACGGTTGAGGATACGCAGTATTTT; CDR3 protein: CASSPTVEDTQYF
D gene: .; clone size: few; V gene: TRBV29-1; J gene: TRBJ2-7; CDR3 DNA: TGCAGCGTTGAAGAGCACAAATTGGGCTACGAGCAGTACTTC; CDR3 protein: CSVEEHKLGYEQYF
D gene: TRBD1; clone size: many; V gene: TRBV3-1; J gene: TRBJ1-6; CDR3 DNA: TGTGCCAGCAGCGGACAGGTATTGAATTCACCCCTCCACTTT; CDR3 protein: CASSGQVLNSPLHF
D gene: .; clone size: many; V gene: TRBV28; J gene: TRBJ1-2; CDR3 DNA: TGTGCCAGCAGTTCTCACTCGACAGGAAACTATGGCTACACCTTC; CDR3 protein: CASSSHSTGNYGYTF
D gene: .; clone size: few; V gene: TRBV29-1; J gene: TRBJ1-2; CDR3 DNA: TGCAGCGTTCCAGGGAATAGCGATGGCTACACCTTC; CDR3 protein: CSVPGNSDGYTF
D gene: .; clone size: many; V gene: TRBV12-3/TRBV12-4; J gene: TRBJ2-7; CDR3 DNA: TGTGCCAGCAGTTTAGTTGCAGGGGCCCCTGAGCAGTACTTC; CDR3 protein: CASSLVAGAPEQYF
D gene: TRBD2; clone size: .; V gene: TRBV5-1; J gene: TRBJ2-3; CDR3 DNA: TGCGCCAGCAGCTCCCCCGGGCTAGCGGCTAGCACAGATACGCAGTATTTT; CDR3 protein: CASSSPGLAASTDTQYF
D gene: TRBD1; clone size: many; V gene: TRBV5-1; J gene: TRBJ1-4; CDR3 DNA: TGCGCCAGCAGCCCCCGAACAGGGGATAGCGAAAAACTGTTTTTT; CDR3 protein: CASSPRTGDSEKLFF
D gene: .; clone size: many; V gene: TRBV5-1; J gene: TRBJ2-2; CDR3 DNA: TGCGCCAGCAGCTTGATGGACGGGGCGAACACCGGGGAGCTGTTTTTT; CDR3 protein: CASSLMDGANTGELFF
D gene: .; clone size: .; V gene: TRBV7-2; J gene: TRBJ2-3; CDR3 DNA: TGTGCCAGCAGCTTAGGACCAGACACAGATACGCAGTATTTT; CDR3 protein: CASSLGPDTDTQYF
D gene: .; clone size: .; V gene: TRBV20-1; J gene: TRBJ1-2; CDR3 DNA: TGCAGTGCAGCGGGAGCCCCAGAAGGCTACACCTTC; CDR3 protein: CSAAGAPEGYTF
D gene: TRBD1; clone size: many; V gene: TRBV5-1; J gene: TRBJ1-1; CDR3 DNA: TGCGCCAGCAACTCCCGGACAGGGGGAGGCTCTGAAGCTTTCTTT; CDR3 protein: CASNSRTGGGSEAFF
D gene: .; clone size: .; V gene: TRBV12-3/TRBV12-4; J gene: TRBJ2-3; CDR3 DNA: TGTGCCAGCAGTTTCCCCGGGTTGGTGGGGATTACCACAGATACGCAGTATTTT; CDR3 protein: CASSFPGLVGITTDTQYF
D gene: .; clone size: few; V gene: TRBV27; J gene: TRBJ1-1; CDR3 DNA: TGTGCCAGCAGTTTATGGGGCAGGGGGAACACTGAAGCTTTCTTT; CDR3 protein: CASSLWGRGNTEAFF
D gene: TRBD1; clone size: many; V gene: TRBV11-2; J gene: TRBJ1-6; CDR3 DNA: TGTGCCAGCAGTCGTACAGGGGGTTCACCCCTCCACTTT; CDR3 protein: CASSRTGGSPLHF
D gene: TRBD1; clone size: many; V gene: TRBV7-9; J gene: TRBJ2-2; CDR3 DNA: TGTGCCAGCAGCTCCCGCGACAGGGGAAGGGGAACCGGGGAGCTGTTTTTT; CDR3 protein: CASSSRDRGRGTGELFF
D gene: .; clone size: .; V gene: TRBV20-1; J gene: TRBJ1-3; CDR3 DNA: TGCAGTGCTAGAGACTCACGACACTCTGGAAACACCATATATTTT; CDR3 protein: CSARDSRHSGNTIYF
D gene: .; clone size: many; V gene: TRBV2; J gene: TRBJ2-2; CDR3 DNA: TGTGCCAGTACCACGAGGCTCCCTGGGGAGCTGTTTTTT; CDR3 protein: CASTTRLPGELFF
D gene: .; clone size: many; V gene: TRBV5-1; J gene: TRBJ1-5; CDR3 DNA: TGCGCCAGCAGCTTGGCTCAGCATCAGCCCCAGCATTTT; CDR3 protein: CASSLAQHQPQHF
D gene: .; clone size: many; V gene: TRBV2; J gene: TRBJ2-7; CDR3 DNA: TGTGCCAGCAGTGAGTGGCTTTTGTACGAGCAGTACTTC; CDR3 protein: CASSEWLLYEQYF
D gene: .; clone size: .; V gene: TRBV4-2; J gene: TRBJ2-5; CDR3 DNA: TGTGCCAGCAGCCAAGGGGCCCAGGCAGGGGTCGGGGAGACCCAGTACTTC; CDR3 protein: CASSQGAQAGVGETQYF
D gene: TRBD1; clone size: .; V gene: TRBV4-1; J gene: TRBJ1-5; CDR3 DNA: TGCGCCAGCAGCCAAGGGGACAGGGGGAATCAGCCCCAGCATTTT; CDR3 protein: CASSQGDRGNQPQHF
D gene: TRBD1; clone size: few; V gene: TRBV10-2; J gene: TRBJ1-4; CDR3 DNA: TGCGCCAGCAGTGAATTAGACAGGGGTGATGAAAAACTGTTTTTT; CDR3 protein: CASSELDRGDEKLFF
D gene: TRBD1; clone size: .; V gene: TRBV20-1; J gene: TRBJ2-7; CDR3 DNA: TGCAGTGCTATGGACAGGGCCTACGAGCAGTACTTC; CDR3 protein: CSAMDRAYEQYF
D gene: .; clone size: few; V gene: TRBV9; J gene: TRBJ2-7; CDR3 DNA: TGTGCCAGCAGCGTGTCAGGGGCTGGCGAGCAGTACTTC; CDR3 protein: CASSVSGAGEQYF
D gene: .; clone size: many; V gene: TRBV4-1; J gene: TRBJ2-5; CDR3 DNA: TGCGCCAGCAGCCAAACCCCGGCCGGCCGTGAGACCCAGTACTTC; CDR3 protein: CASSQTPAGRETQYF
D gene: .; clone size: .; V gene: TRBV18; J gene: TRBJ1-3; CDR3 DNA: TGTGCCAGCTCACCCCGGCGGGTTCCTGGAAACACCATATATTTT; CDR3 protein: CASSPRRVPGNTIYF
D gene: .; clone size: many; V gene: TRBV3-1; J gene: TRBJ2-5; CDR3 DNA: TGTGCCAGCAGCTCTACTCCCGGGGGTCAAGAGACCCAGTACTTC; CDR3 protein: CASSSTPGGQETQYF
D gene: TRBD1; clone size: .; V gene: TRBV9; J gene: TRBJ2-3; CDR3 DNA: TGTGCCAGCAGTGTAGACTTGACAGGGAGCACAGATACGCAGTATTTT; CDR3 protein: CASSVDLTGSTDTQYF
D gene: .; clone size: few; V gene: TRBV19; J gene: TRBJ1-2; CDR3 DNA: TGTGCCAGTACCATATCCAATGTTGGGGTCGGCTATGGCTACACCTTC; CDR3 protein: CASTISNVGVGYGYTF
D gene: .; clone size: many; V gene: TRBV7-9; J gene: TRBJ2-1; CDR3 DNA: TGTGCCAGCAGCGGGGGGTTGAGCTCCTACAATGAGCAGTTCTTC; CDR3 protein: CASSGGLSSYNEQFF
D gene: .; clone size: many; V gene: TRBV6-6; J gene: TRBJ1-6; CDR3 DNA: TGTGCCAGCAGTTACGAATTCCGGGGTGTAACGACACCCCTCCACTTT; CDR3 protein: CASSYEFRGVTTPLHF
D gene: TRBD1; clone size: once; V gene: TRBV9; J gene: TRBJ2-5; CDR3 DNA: TGTGCCAGCAGCGTAGAGGGGGCTGGTGAGACCCAGTACTTC; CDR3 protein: CASSVEGAGETQYF
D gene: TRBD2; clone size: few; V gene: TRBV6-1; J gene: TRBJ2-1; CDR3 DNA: TGTGCCAGCAGGACCGAGACTAGCCTGGTTGAGCAGTTCTTC; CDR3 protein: CASRTETSLVEQFF
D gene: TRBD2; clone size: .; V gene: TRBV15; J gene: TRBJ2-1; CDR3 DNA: TGTGCCACCAGCACCTCTAGGGGAGGGAATGAGCAGTTCTTC; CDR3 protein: CATSTSRGGNEQFF
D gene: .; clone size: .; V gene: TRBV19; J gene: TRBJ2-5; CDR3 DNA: TGTGCCAGTAGGGGACACAAACAAGAGACCCAGTACTTC; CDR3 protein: CASRGHKQETQYF
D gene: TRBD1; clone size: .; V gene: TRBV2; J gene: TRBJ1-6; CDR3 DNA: TGTGCCAGCAGTGAGTCTGGGACAGGGGGGAATTCACCCCTCCACTTT; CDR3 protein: CASSESGTGGNSPLHF
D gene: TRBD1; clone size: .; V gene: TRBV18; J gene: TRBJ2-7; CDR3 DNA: TGTGCCAGCTCACCAACAGGACAGGATTACGAGCAGTACTTC; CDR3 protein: CASSPTGQDYEQYF
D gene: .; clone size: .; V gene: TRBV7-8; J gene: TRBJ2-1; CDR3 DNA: TGTGCCAGCAGCTTAGCCCCGAGGGGCAATGAGCAGTTCTTC; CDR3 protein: CASSLAPRGNEQFF
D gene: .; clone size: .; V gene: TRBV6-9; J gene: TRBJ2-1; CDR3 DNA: TGTGCCAGCAGTTACCAGGGGGGGGGGGGGTACAATGAGCAGTTCTTC; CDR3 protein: CASSYQGGGGYNEQFF
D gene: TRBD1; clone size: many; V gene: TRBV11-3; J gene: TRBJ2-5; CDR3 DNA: TGTGCCAGCAGCTTGGGAGGACAGGGCCGTCCGGAGGAGACCCAGTACTTC; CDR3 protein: CASSLGGQGRPEETQYF
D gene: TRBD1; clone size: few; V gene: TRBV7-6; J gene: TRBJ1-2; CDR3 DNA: TGTGCCAGCAGCTTAGCAGACAGGGGGCTAAATGGCTACACCTTC; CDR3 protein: CASSLADRGLNGYTF
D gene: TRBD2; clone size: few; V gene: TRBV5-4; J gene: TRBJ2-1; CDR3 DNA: TGTGCCAGCATCCCACTAACGACTAGCGGGGGATCCAATGAGCAGTTCTTC; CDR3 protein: CASIPLTTSGGSNEQFF
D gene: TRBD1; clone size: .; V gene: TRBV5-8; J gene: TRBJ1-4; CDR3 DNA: TGTGCCAGCAGCCCACAGGGGACGGCAAAACTGTTTTTT; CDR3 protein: CASSPQGTAKLFF
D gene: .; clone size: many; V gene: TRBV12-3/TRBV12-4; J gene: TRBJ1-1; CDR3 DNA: TGTGCCAGCAGTGAGATTAGGGATCTACGAGGGACTGAAGCTTTCTTT; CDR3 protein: CASSEIRDLRGTEAFF
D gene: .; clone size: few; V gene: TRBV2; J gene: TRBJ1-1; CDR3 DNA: TGTGCCAGCACTTCGGGTGGAAATATGAACACTGAAGCTTTCTTT; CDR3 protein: CASTSGGNMNTEAFF
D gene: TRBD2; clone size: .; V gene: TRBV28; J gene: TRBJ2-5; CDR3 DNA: TGTGCCAGCAGCCCCCTTCGACAGGGAGTGAGCGGGGGGTACCAAGAGACCCAGTACTTC; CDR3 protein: CASSPLRQGVSGGYQETQYF
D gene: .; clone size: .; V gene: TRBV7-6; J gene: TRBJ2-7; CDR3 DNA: TGTGCCAGCAGCCCGGGGGATCAGTACGAGCAGTACTTC; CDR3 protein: CASSPGDQYEQYF
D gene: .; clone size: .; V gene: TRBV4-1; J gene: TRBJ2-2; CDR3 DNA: TGCGCCAGTTTGGGGGCGGGGAACGGGGAGCTGTTTTTT; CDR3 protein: CASLGAGNGELFF
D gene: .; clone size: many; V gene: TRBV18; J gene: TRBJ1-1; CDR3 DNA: TGTGCCAGCTCAATAAGGACGAACACTGAAGCTTTCTTT; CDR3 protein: CASSIRTNTEAFF